The rows below give T cell receptor beta chains drawn from one sample of a study of CXCR3-negative and CXCR3-positive naive CD8 T cells. TCRdb reprocessed the 5' RACE reads and keeps a single row for each CDR3 protein, giving no DNA. Here the sample table reports about 150,000 distinct CDR3 sequences. Sequenced material: naive CXCR3+ CD8+ T cells from blood. Receptor source: a human donor in good health. Some clones in this sample may be carry-over from other donors' samples. CDR3s include the opening cysteine and the closing phenylalanine or tryptophan.

>TRBJ1-2|11|TRBV29-1
CSVEQGDGYTF
>TRBJ1-2|18|TRBV15
CATSRDGGREVANYGYTF
>TRBJ2-3|15|TRBV14
CASSQGLDGTDTQYF
>TRBJ1-5|14|TRBV5-7
CASSLTESLQPQHF
>TRBJ1-6|14|TRBV7-6
CASSQDSSGSPLHF
>TRBJ2-7|14|TRBV6-5
CASSWRQSEGEQYF
>TRBJ2-2|16|TRBV9
CASSVDRALNTGELFF
>TRBJ1-2|11|TRBV7-2
CASSPADSYTF
>TRBJ2-7|15|TRBV4-1
CASSQAEGFSYEQYF
>TRBJ2-1|15|TRBV29-1
CSVEDGASGYNEQFF
>TRBJ1-1|15|TRBV28
CASSFQGWLNTEAFF
>TRBJ2-3|16|TRBV29-1
CSVELASGGTRNTQYF
>TRBJ2-1|14|TRBV9
CASSERDSYNEQFF
>TRBJ2-5|11|TRBV5-6
CASSLAGFQHF
>TRBJ2-1|15|TRBV28
CASRLLGRSYNEQFF
>TRBJ2-1|17|TRBV5-1
CASSSGDRNHMDNEQFF
>TRBJ2-7|17|TRBV7-6
CASSPRLAGYLLYEQYF
>TRBJ2-7|14|TRBV19
CASSTKTTGYEQYF
>TRBJ2-1|15|TRBV28
CASSFERDSYNEQFF
>TRBJ2-3|18|TRBV9
CASSVDRAGGPSVDTQYF
>TRBJ2-7|13|TRBV12-3/TRBV12-4
CASSSYRVGEQYF
>TRBJ2-1|16|TRBV29-1
CSVLGFGQESYNEQFF